This TCR beta chain derives from a study of shared clonotypes between healthy human individuals. Study conclusions and caveats: For naive CD4 cells, 4.5% to 6.5% of clonotypes were shared across a handful of donors. Exclusively blood specimens were collected; tissue repertoires likely differ.

Trimming cost V 6 bases and J 9 bases; bases outside gene matches: 11. Germline assignment: CDR1 MNHNS and CDR2 SASEGT. The CDR3 length is 15 residues. Every subset had its genomic DNA shared out evenly among several immunoSEQ plates. Generated by immunoSEQ multiplex PCR, the TCRdb table keeps only in-frame clones and is missing some. The table shows 2 million to 3 million clones, with 80% to 95% occurring only once. This clone was counted once. What it binds is unknown. The clonotype was recovered from a man between 18 and 29 years old in good health. Some clones in this sample may be carry-over from other donors' samples. This chain joins TRBV6-1 and TRBJ2-1; 10 bases are shared with TRBD2. Material: naive CD4+ T cells from PBMCs. Subset here: CD45RA+ positively selected. CDR3 residues: CASRRTSGAFSEQFF. The DNA of the CDR3 is TGTGCCAGCAGACGGACTAGCGGTGCTTTCAGTGAGCAGTTCTTC.